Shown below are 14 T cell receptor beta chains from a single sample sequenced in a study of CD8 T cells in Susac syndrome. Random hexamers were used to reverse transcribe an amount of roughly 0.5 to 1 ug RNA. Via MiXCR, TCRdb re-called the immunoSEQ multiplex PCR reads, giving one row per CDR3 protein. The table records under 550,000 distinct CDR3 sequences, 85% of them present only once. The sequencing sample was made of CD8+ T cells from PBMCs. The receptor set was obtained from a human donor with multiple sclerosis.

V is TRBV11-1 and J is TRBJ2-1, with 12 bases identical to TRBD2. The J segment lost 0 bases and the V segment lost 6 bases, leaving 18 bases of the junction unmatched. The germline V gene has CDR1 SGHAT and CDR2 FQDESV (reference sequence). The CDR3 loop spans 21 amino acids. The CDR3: CASSSTLAGTSGRSSYNEQFF. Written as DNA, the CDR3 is TGTGCCAGCAGTTCCACCCTGGCGGGGACTAGCGGGCGAAGCTCCTACAATGAGCAGTTCTTC.

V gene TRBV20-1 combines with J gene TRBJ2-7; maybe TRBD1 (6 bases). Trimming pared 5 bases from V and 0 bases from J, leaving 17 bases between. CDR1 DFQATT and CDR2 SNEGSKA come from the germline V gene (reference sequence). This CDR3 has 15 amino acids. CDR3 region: CSALRGGVSSYEQYF. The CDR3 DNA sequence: TGCAGTGCTTTGCGTGGGGGCGTTAGCTCCTACGAGCAGTACTTC.

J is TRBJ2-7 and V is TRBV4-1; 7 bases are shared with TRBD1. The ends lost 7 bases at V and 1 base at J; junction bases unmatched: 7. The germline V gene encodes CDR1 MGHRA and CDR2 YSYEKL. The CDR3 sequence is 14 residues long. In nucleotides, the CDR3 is TGCGCCAGCACCTCCAGACAGGGTTCCTACGAGCAGTACTTC. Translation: CASTSRQGSYEQYF.

The CDR3 DNA sequence: TGTGCCAGCAGTTTGGCAGGGCGCAATGAGCAGTTCTTC. It translates to CASSLAGRNEQFF. The chain couples TRBV27 to TRBJ2-1; tentatively, D is TRBD1 (5 bases). The CDR3 has 13 amino acids. Germline CDR1 MNHEY, CDR2 SMNVEV (reference sequence). V was trimmed by 3 bases and J by 6 bases, leaving 9 bases between them.

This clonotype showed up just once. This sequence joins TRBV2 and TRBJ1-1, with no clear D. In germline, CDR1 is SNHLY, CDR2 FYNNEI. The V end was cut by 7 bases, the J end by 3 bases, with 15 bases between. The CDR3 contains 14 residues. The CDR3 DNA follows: TGTGCCAGCACCATAATACCCGGGGACACTGAAGCTTTCTTT. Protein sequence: CASTIIPGDTEAFF.

DNA for the CDR3: TGTGCCAGCAGCTGGCGGTCCACAGATACGCAGTATTTT. Translating it yields CASSWRSTDTQYF. V usage is TRBV27 and J usage is TRBJ2-3; D gene uncertain. Per germline, CDR1 MNHEY and CDR2 SMNVEV (reference sequence). The CDR3 length is 13 residues. V was pared by 6 bases and J by 2 bases, with 9 bases between.

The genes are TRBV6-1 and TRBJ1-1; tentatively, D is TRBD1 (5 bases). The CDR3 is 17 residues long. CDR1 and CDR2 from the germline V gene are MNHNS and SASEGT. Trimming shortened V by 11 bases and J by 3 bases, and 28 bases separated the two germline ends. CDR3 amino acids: CAVLPGNIFGRDTEAFF. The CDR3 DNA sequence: TGTGCCGTTCTACCAGGGAACATTTTCGGGCGGGACACTGAAGCTTTCTTT.

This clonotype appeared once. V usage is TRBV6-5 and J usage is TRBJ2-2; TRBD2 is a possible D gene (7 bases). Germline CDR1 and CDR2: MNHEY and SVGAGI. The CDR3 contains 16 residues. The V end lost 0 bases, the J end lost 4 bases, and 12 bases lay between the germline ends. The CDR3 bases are TGTGCCAGCAGTTACTCGTCCGGGGGGCTCACCGGGGAGCTGTTTTTT. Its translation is CASSYSSGGLTGELFF.

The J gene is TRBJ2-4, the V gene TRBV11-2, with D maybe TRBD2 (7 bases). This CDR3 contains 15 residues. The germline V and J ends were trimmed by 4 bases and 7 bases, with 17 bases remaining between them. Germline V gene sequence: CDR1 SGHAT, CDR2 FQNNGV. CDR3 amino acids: CASSSGGGGNNIQYF. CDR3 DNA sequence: TGTGCCAGCAGCTCGGGAGGAGGGGGTAATAACATTCAGTACTTC.

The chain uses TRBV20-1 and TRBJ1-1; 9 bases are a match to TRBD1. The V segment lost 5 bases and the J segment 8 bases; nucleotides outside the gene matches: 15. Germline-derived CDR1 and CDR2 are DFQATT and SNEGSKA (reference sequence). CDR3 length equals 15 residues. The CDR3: CSAFSPQGATPEAFF. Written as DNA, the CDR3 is TGCAGTGCTTTCTCCCCACAGGGGGCGACTCCCGAAGCTTTCTTT.

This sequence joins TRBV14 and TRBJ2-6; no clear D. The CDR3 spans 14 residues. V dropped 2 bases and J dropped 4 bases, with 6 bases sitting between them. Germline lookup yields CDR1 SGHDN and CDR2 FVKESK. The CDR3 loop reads CASSQLSGANVLTF. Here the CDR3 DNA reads TGTGCCAGCAGCCAATTGTCCGGGGCCAACGTCCTGACTTTC.

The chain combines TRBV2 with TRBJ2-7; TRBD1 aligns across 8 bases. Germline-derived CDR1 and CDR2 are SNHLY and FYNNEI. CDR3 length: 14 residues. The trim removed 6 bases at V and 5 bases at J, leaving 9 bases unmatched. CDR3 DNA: TGTGCCAGCAGAAGCGGACAGGGAAGCGACGAGCAGTACTTC. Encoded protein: CASRSGQGSDEQYF. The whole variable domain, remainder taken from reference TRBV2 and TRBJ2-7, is EPEVTQTPSHQVTQMGQEVILRCVPISNHLYFYWYRQILGQKVEFLVSFYNNEISEKSEIFDDQFSVERPDGSNFTLKIRSTKLEDSAMYFCASRSGQGSDEQYFGPGTRLTVT.

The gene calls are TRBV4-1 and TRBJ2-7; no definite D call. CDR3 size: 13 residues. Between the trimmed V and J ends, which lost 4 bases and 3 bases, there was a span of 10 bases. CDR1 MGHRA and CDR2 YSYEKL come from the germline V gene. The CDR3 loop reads CASSLFIDYEQYF. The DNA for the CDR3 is TGCGCCAGCAGCCTGTTCATCGACTACGAGCAGTACTTC.

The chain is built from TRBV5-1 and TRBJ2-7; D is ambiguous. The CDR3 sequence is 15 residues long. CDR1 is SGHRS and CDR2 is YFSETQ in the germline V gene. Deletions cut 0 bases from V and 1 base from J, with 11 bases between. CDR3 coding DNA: TGCGCCAGCAGCTTGGGAGTAGCTCGATCCTACGAGCAGTACTTC. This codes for CASSLGVARSYEQYF.